The clone carrying this T cell receptor (beta chain) has a handful of counts. What it recognizes is unknown. The sample belongs to a study of beta chain features in type 1 diabetes. Study-wide results and caveats: The naive, central memory and Treg TCRB repertoires of patients appeared to be more similar to one another than those of healthy donors.

cDNA synthesis used the whole RNA isolate, giving expressed TCRB sequences. Using immunoSEQ multiplex PCR, the repertoire was profiled, and TCRdb retains in-frame clones only, with some absent. Among 130,000 or so clones listed, less than 10% were seen once. This TCR was recovered from a woman between 40 and 50 years old in good health. Sample: central memory CD4+ T cells from blood.

Written as DNA, the CDR3 is TGTGCCAGCAGCACGAGCCTCCCAGGGGGGACCCAGTACTTC. It specifies CASSTSLPGGTQYF. The chain links TRBV11-2 to TRBJ2-5; 7 bases are shared with TRBD1. V dropped 5 bases and J dropped 7; count of bases not matched to a gene: 10. Germline CDR1 is SGHAT and CDR2 is FQNNGV. CDR3 length: 14 amino acids.